A selection of T cell receptor beta chains follows, all from one sample in a study of blood T cell repertoires in COVID-19. Using immunoSEQ multiplex PCR, the repertoire was profiled, and TCRdb retains in-frame clones only, with some absent. The top ten hold roughly 6.8% of the sample, which has more than 150,000 clones, roughly 80% seen once. The sequencing input was peripheral blood. The source is a human donor in a cohort sampled during active COVID-19. The CDR3 runs from the conserved cysteine through the conserved F or W. The D gene is left open where the match is weak. Expanded clones get a size class; other rows say once, few or many, or leave the size out.

J gene | D gene | V gene | clone size | CDR3 protein | CDR3 DNA
TRBJ2-2 | - | TRBV27 | - | CASSLPGRGDTGELFF | TGTGCCAGCAGTTTACCGGGCAGGGGGGACACCGGGGAGCTGTTTTTT
TRBJ1-5 | TRBD1 | TRBV19 | once | CASRDRGNQPQHF | TGTGCCAGCAGGGACAGGGGCAATCAGCCCCAGCATTTT
TRBJ1-1 | - | TRBV5-6 | - | CASSLGGGRPEAFF | TGTGCCAGCAGCTTGGGGGGAGGGAGACCTGAAGCTTTCTTT
TRBJ1-2 | TRBD1 | TRBV3-1/TRBV3-2 | - | CASSPRDSNYGYTF | TGTGCCAGCAGCCCGCGGGACAGTAACTATGGCTACACCTTC
TRBJ2-1 | - | TRBV10-1 | few | CASASGGRGGEQFF | TGCGCCAGCGCGTCCGGGGGACGGGGTGGTGAGCAGTTCTTC
TRBJ2-1 | TRBD1 | TRBV2 | - | CASSEDRGSAYNEQFF | TGTGCCAGCAGTGAAGACAGGGGAAGTGCGTACAATGAGCAGTTCTTC
TRBJ2-7 | - | TRBV5-1 | once | CASSLMGEYNEQYF | TGCGCCAGCAGCTTGATGGGAGAGTATAACGAGCAGTACTTC
TRBJ2-7 | - | TRBV6-5 | - | CASSDLRGSYEQYF | TGTGCCAGCAGCGACCTTCGGGGGTCCTACGAGCAGTACTTC
TRBJ1-2 | - | TRBV18 | - | CASSPLGRGRDYGYTF | TGTGCCAGCTCACCACTAGGCAGGGGACGGGACTATGGCTACACCTTC
TRBJ2-3 | TRBD2 | TRBV5-4 | - | CASSMGLAPDTQYF | TGTGCCAGCAGCATGGGACTAGCTCCAGATACGCAGTATTTT
TRBJ2-1 | TRBD2 | TRBV5-6 | - | CASSSLAGGYNEQFF | TGTGCCAGCAGCTCACTAGCGGGGGGGTACAATGAGCAGTTCTTC
TRBJ2-2 | TRBD2 | TRBV9 | once | CASSVSSGGPTNTGELFF | TGTGCCAGCAGCGTATCTAGCGGGGGGCCTACGAACACCGGGGAGCTGTTTTTT
TRBJ1-6 | - | TRBV20-1 | - | CSASSGWGSPLHF | TGCAGTGCTAGTTCAGGGTGGGGATCACCCCTCCACTTT
TRBJ1-1 | TRBD1 | TRBV12-3/TRBV12-4 | once | CASSPTGDPEAFF | TGTGCCAGCAGCCCAACAGGGGACCCTGAAGCTTTCTTT
TRBJ2-1 | TRBD2 | TRBV4-2 | - | CASSQDPSSGVYNEQFF | TGTGCCAGCAGCCAAGACCCCTCTAGCGGGGTGTACAATGAGCAGTTCTTC
TRBJ1-3 | - | TRBV10-2 | - | CASSAGGPAGNTIYF | TGCGCCAGCAGTGCAGGTGGCCCCGCTGGAAACACCATATATTTT
TRBJ2-1 | - | TRBV7-3 | - | CASSLQGPPYEQFF | TGTGCCAGCAGCTTACAGGGGCCTCCGTATGAGCAGTTCTTC
TRBJ2-7 | TRBD1 | TRBV6-5 | few | CASNPDRGSSYEQYF | TGTGCCAGCAACCCAGACAGGGGATCATCCTACGAGCAGTACTTC
TRBJ2-6 | - | TRBV18 | - | CASSARVGGANVLTF | TGTGCCAGCTCAGCCCGGGTCGGTGGGGCCAACGTCCTGACTTTC
TRBJ2-6 | - | TRBV7-3 | - | CASSLRGRTAYSGANVLTF | TGTGCCAGCAGCTTAAGAGGCCGGACAGCATATTCTGGGGCCAACGTCCTGACTTTC
TRBJ2-3 | TRBD1 | TRBV5-1 | - | CASSLAILLDRESTDTQYF | TGCGCCAGCAGCTTGGCCATTTTATTGGACAGGGAAAGCACAGATACGCAGTATTTT
TRBJ1-3 | - | TRBV5-1 | - | CASSLDGGSGNTIYF | TGCGCCAGCAGCTTAGACGGAGGCTCTGGAAACACCATATATTTT
TRBJ2-3 | TRBD1 | TRBV7-3 | - | CASSTQGDTQYF | TGTGCCAGCAGCACACAGGGGGATACGCAGTATTTT
TRBJ1-2 | - | TRBV13 | - | CASSLDSFYGYTF | TGTGCCAGCAGCTTGGACAGCTTCTATGGCTACACCTTC
TRBJ1-3 | - | TRBV9 | - | CASSVVDSDISGNTIYF | TGTGCCAGCAGCGTAGTGGATTCGGACATCTCTGGAAACACCATATATTTT
TRBJ2-3 | - | TRBV4-1 | - | CASSQGISWGQADTQYF | TGCGCCAGCAGCCAAGGAATATCCTGGGGGCAGGCAGATACGCAGTATTTT